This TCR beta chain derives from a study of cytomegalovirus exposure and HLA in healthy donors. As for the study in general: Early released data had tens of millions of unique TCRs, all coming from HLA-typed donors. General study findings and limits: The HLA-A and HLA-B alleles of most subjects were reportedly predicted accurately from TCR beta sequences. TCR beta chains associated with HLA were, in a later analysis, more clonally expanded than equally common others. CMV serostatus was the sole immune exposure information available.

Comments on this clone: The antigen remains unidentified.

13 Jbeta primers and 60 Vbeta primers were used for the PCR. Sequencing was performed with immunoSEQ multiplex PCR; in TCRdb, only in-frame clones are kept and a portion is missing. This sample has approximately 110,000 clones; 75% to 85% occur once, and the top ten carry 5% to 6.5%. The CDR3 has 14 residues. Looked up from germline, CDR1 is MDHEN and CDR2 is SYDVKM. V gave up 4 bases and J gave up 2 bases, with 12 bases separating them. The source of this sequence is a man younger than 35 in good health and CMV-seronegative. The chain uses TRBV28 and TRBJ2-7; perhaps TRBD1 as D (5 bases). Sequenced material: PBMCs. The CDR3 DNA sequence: TGTGCCAGCAGTTCCTTGACAGCAACCTACGAGCAGTACTTC. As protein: CASSSLTATYEQYF.